These T cell receptor beta chains were read from a single sample in a study of blood T cell repertoires in COVID-19. Data came from immunoSEQ multiplex PCR; TCRdb stores just in-frame clones and leaves some out. The table lists 130,000 to 150,000 clones, about four fifths of them singletons. Sequenced input: peripheral blood. The origin of the receptors is a human donor in a cohort sampled during active COVID-19. The conserved cysteine and the conserved F or W are not part of the CDR3 here. A D gene is named only where the DNA matches it firmly.

CDR3aa	d_gene	j_gene	v_gene
ASSQEKQRGNIQY	TRBD2	TRBJ2-4	TRBV3-1/TRBV3-2
ASSEEGGLAPGELF	TRBD2	TRBJ2-2	TRBV2
ASSQEEHSGGSYNEQF	TRBD2	TRBJ2-1	TRBV14
ASALLSRGLSYGYT	TRBD1	TRBJ1-2	TRBV7-9
ASSQATENTEAF	.	TRBJ1-1	TRBV4-2
ASSAQGPGELF	TRBD1	TRBJ2-2	TRBV19
ATTTLTTGAKNIQY	TRBD1	TRBJ2-4	TRBV27
ASSLRRRPPQETQY	.	TRBJ2-5	TRBV11-1
ASTQGGTKY	.	TRBJ2-7	TRBV2
ASRQGTGNTIY	.	TRBJ1-3	TRBV28
ASSLSGTTNYGYT	.	TRBJ1-2	TRBV5-6
ASSFTSGGLTDTQY	TRBD2	TRBJ2-3	TRBV5-4
ASSQPGQGAYEQY	TRBD1	TRBJ2-7	TRBV4-1
ASRLRVSGANVLT	.	TRBJ2-6	TRBV28
ASSGHPGTSHTGELF	.	TRBJ2-2	TRBV25-1
ASSELAGTGSTDTQY	TRBD1	TRBJ2-3	TRBV19
ASSEDATGGQPQH	TRBD1	TRBJ1-5	TRBV6-1
ASSQEHSGNTIY	.	TRBJ1-3	TRBV3-1/TRBV3-2
ASSVGNRGRNIQY	TRBD1	TRBJ2-4	TRBV9
ASSPPGAGRSYEQY	.	TRBJ2-7	TRBV3-1/TRBV3-2
ASSQDMNQPQH	.	TRBJ1-5	TRBV3-1/TRBV3-2
ASSLAGASYNEQF	.	TRBJ2-1	TRBV7-8